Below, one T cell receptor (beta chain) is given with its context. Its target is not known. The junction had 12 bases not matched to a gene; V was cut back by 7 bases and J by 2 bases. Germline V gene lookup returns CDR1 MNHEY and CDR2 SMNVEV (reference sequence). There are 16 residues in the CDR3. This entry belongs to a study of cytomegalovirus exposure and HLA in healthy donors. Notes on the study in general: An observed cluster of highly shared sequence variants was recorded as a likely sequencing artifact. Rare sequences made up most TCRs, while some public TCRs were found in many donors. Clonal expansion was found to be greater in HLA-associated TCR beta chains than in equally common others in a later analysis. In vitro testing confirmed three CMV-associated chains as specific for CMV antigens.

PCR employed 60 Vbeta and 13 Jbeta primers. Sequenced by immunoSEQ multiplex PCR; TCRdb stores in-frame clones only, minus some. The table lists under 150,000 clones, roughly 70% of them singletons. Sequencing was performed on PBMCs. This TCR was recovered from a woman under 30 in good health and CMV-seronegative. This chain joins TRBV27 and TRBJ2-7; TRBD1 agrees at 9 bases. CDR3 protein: CASTLTGGDSPYEQYF. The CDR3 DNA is TGTGCCAGCACTCTGACAGGGGGTGACTCTCCCTACGAGCAGTACTTC.